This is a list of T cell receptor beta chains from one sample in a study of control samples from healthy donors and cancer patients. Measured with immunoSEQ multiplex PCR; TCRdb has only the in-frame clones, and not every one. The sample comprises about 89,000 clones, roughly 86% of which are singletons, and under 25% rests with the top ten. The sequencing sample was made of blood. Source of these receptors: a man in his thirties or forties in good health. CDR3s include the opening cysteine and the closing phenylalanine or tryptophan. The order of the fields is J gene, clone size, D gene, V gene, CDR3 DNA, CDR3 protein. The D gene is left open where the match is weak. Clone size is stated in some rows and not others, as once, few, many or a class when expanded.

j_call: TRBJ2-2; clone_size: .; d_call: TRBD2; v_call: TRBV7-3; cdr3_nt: TGTGCCAGCAGGAGGGGGACTAGCGGCTCCGCCGGGGAGCTGTTTTTT; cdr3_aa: CASRRGTSGSAGELFF
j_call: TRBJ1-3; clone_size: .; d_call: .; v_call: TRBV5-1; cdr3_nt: TGCGCCAGCAGCTACAACACCTACTCTGGAAACACCATATATTTT; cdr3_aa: CASSYNTYSGNTIYF
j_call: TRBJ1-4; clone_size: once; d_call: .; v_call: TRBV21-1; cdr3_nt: TGTGCCAGCAGGAGGACAGGGGACGTAAAACTGTTTTTT; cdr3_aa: CASRRTGDVKLFF
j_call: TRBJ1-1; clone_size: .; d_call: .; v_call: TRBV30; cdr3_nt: TGTGCCTGGAGTGACGGGAACACTGAAGCTTTCTTT; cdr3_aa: CAWSDGNTEAFF
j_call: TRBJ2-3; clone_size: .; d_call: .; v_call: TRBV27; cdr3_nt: TGTGCCAGCAGTACCGGACAGAGCCTATACGTAGATACGCAGTATTTT; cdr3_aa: CASSTGQSLYVDTQYF
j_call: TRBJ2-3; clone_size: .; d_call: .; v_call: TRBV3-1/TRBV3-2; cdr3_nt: TGTGCCAGCAGCCAAGAAAGGCTAGGGTCCGGGTTTGATACGCAGTATTTT; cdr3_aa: CASSQERLGSGFDTQYF
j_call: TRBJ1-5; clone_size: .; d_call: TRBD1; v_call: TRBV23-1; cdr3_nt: TGCGCCAGCAGTCACGAAAACAGGGGAAACCATCAGCCCCAGCATTTT; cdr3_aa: CASSHENRGNHQPQHF
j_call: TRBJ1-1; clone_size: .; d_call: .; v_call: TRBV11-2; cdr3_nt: TGTGCCAGCAGCTTAAAATCACGGAACACTGAAGCTTTCTTT; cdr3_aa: CASSLKSRNTEAFF
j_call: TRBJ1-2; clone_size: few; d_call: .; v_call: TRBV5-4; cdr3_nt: TGTGCCAGCAGCTTGGGGGGGAGTGGCTACACCTTC; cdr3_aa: CASSLGGSGYTF
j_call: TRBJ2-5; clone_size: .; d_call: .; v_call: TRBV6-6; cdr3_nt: TGTGCCAGCAGACAGGAAGAGACCCAGTACTTC; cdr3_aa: CASRQEETQYF
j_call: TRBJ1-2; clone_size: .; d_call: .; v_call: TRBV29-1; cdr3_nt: TGCAGCGTTGACGGAGGGGTTGGCTATGGCTACACCTTC; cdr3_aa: CSVDGGVGYGYTF
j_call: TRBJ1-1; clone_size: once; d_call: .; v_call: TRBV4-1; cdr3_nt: TGCGCCAGCAGCCAAGACGGGGGGGGCGGTGAAGCTTTCTTT; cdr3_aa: CASSQDGGGGEAFF
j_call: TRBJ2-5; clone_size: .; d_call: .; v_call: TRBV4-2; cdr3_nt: TGTGCCAGCAGCCAAGATTCAGCTAAAGAGACCCAGTACTTC; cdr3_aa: CASSQDSAKETQYF
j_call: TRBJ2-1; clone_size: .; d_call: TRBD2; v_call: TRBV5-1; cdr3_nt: TGCGCCAGTAATTTAGATAGCGGGGGGGCCGCCAATGAGCAGTTCTTC; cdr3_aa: CASNLDSGGAANEQFF
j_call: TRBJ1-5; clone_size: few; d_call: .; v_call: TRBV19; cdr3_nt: TGTGCCAGTGATCAGCTGGGCCTTAGCAATCAGCCCCAGCATTTT; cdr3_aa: CASDQLGLSNQPQHF
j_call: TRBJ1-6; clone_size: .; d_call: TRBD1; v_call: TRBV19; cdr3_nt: TGTGCCAGTAAAAGGGGACAGGGATATTCACCCCTCCACTTT; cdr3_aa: CASKRGQGYSPLHF
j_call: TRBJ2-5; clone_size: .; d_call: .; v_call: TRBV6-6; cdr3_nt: TGTGCCAGCAGTGTTCAGGGTGGAGAGACCCAGTACTTC; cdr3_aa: CASSVQGGETQYF
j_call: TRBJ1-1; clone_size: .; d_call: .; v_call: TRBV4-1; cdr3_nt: TGCGCCAGCAGGGGGGCAGTTGAAGCTTTCTTT; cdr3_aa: CASRGAVEAFF
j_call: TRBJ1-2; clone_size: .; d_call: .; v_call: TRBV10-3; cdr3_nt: TGTGCCATCAGTGAGTCTGAGGGGACTAACTATGGCTACACCTTC; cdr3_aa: CAISESEGTNYGYTF
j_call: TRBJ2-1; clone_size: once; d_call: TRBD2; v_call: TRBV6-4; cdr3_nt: TGTGCCAGCAGTGACTCTTCGGGCGGGGGGCCGGACAATGAGCAGTTCTTC; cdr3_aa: CASSDSSGGGPDNEQFF
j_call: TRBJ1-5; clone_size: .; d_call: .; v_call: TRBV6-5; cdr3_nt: TGTGCCAGCAGTCCCACGGGACCAAATCAGCCCCAGCATTTT; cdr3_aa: CASSPTGPNQPQHF
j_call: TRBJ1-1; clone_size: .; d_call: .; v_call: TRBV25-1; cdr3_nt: TGTGCCAGCAACCGGGGAGAAAAGGCTTTCTTT; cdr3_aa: CASNRGEKAFF
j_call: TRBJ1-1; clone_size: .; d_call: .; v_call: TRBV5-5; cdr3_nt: TGTGCCAGCAGCTTGGTTGGGGTGGGCACTGAAGCTTTCTTT; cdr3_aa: CASSLVGVGTEAFF
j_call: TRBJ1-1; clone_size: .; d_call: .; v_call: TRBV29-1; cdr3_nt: TGCAGCGTTGATAGGTTGAACACTGAAGCTTTCTTT; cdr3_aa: CSVDRLNTEAFF
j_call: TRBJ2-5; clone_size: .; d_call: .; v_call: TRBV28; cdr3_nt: TGTGCCAGCAGTTTCCTTACAGGGTCCCAAGAGACCCAGTACTTC; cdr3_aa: CASSFLTGSQETQYF